This T cell receptor beta chain was sequenced in a study of CD8 T cells in ankylosing spondylitis. General study results and limits: Blood from ankylosing spondylitis patients appeared to carry a characteristic roughly eight-variant TCR beta motif. As for the disease-linked clones, they showed a CD8+ phenotype and occurred at relatively low frequencies in peripheral blood. Existing reports had already noted some motif variants in reactive arthritis synovial fluid and blood.

As the method for making TCR beta libraries, quantitative 5'-RACE with molecular barcodes was used. From the 5' RACE reads, TCRdb called clonotypes with MiXCR, one entry per CDR3 protein. The sample carries 130,000 or so distinct CDR3 sequences, about 6.4% recorded once. This clonotype was seen ten or more times. Its matching antigen is unknown. Germline-derived CDR1 and CDR2 are DFQATT and SNEGSKA (reference sequence). The ends lost 1 base at V and 6 bases at J; junction bases unmatched: 6. There are 14 residues in the CDR3. Specimen: blood, either unsorted or a sorted T cell fraction (not recorded which). The clonotype originates from a male donor with ankylosing spondylitis or in good health (not recorded which). The chain has TRBV20-1 and TRBJ2-3, with 8 bases identical to TRBD2. DNA of the CDR3: TGCAGTGCTAGAGGTGCGGGAGGAGGGGATACGCAGTATTTT. Its protein product is CSARGAGGGDTQYF.